These 19 T cell receptor beta chains were all obtained from the same sample, sequenced in a study of T cell responses to AZD1222 COVID-19 vaccine. Sequencing used immunoSEQ multiplex PCR; TCRdb keeps in-frame clones, though not all of them. The sample consists of roughly 100,000 clones, 80% to 90% of them appearing once. This specimen consisted of peripheral blood, obtained on day 0 of AZD1222 vaccination. These receptors all come from an adult in good health.

The CDR3, as DNA: TGTGCCAGCAGGACAGGGGTCACTGAAGCTTTCTTT. Translating gives CASRTGVTEAFF. The chain employs TRBV6-5 and TRBJ1-1; 8 bases fit TRBD1. Per germline, CDR1 MNHEY and CDR2 SVGAGI. J gave up 4 bases and V 6 bases, and 1 base lay outside the gene matches. This CDR3 is 12 amino acids long.

The V gene is TRBV7-9, the J gene TRBJ2-1, with TRBD2 matching over 12 bases. Germline CDR1 and CDR2: SEHNR and FQNEAQ (reference sequence). The CDR3 length is 17 residues. Trimming at V came to 5 bases and at J to 0 bases, leaving 5 bases not matched to a gene. This CDR3 reads CASSQQTSGGSYNEQFF. CDR3 sequence (DNA): TGTGCCAGCAGCCAACAGACTAGCGGGGGCTCCTACAATGAGCAGTTCTTC.

This chain joins TRBV18 and TRBJ1-5; TRBD1 matches at 7 bases. This CDR3 contains 15 residues. Germline-derived CDR1 and CDR2 are KGHSH and LQKENI. After removal of 6 bases from V and 5 bases from J, the junction contained 10 bases not matched to a gene. The CDR3 here is CASSSTGVMDQPQHF. The CDR3 DNA is TGTGCCAGCTCCTCTACAGGGGTTATGGATCAGCCCCAGCATTTT.

The chain joins TRBV7-9 to TRBJ2-2; 8 bases agree with TRBD1. The ends lost 2 bases at V and 6 bases at J; junction bases unmatched: 2. Germline V gives CDR1 SEHNR, CDR2 FQNEAQ (reference sequence). The CDR3 totals 14 residues. CDR3 in DNA: TGTGCCAGCAGCTTACGGACAGGGTCCGGGGAGCTGTTTTTT. Amino acids: CASSLRTGSGELFF.

The gene calls are TRBV6-5 and TRBJ2-3, with D tentatively TRBD1 or TRBD2 (5 bases each). From germline, CDR1 is MNHEY and CDR2 SVGAGI. CDR3 length equals 14 residues. V lost 9 bases and J 2 bases, leaving 15 bases between the germline ends. CDR3 amino acids: CASNRGRYTDTQYF. The CDR3 DNA reads as TGTGCCAGTAACCGGGGCCGATACACAGATACGCAGTATTTT.

J is TRBJ2-3 and V is TRBV4-2, with 9 positions matching TRBD2. Germline trimming cut 2 bases from V and 2 bases from J; bases unmatched to any gene: 14. The CDR3 is 19 residues long. The germline V gene has CDR1 LGHNA and CDR2 YNFKEQ. CDR3 nucleotides: TGTGCCAGCAGCCAAAAGATTATGGTACTAGCGGGCGTCACAGATACGCAGTATTTT. It codes for CASSQKIMVLAGVTDTQYF.

The genes are TRBV5-8 and TRBJ2-3; D is possibly TRBD2 (6 bases). V was cut by 4 bases and J by 0 bases, with 9 bases left in between. CDR1 is SGHTS and CDR2 is YDEGEE in the germline V gene. This CDR3 has 14 amino acids. The CDR3 DNA sequence: TGTGCCAGCAGCCCGGGGGTTAGCACAGATACGCAGTATTTT. It specifies CASSPGVSTDTQYF.

V is TRBV4-3 and J is TRBJ2-3, with 7 nucleotides matching TRBD2. The V and J ends lost 0 bases and 1 base, in that order; junction bases with no gene match: 10. The CDR3 runs to 18 residues. Looked up from germline, CDR1 is LGHNA and CDR2 is YSLEER. The DNA of the CDR3 is TGCGCCAGCAGCCAAGACTTGTTGGCGGGAGTCGGCACAGATACGCAGTATTTT. Translated: CASSQDLLAGVGTDTQYF.

This chain links TRBV7-2 with TRBJ2-5, with 9 bases lining up with TRBD1. The CDR3 runs 15 residues. V lost 1 base to trimming and J lost 5 bases; unmatched junction nucleotides: 5. The germline V gene encodes CDR1 SGHTA and CDR2 FQGNSA. The CDR3 DNA is TGTGCCAGCAGCTTAGGAGGGACAGGGCGGGAGACCCAGTACTTC. Its translation: CASSLGGTGRETQYF.

The CDR3 loop reads CASSKNTGWRAFF. The CDR3 coding sequence is TGTGCCAGCAGTAAAAACACAGGGTGGAGGGCTTTCTTT. The chain has TRBV12-3 or TRBV12-4 and TRBJ1-1; tentative D call: TRBD1 (6 bases). The ends were cut back, 5 bases at V and 11 bases at J, with 18 bases in the middle. This CDR3 contains 13 residues.

The gene calls are TRBV7-8 and TRBJ2-1, with D tentatively TRBD2 (7 bases). V lost 5 bases, J lost 9 bases, and 11 bases lay in between. The germline gives CDR1 SGHVS, CDR2 FQNEAQ. CDR3 length equals 12 residues. This CDR3 is CASSGGAFEQFF. The CDR3 region has the DNA TGTGCCAGCAGCGGGGGGGCTTTTGAGCAGTTCTTC.

In its sample, this clone was seen once. This sequence joins TRBV7-3 and TRBJ1-5; D call uncertain. V shed 3 bases and J shed 2 bases, with 5 bases lying between them. The CDR3 has 13 amino acids. Germline CDR1 SGHTA, CDR2 FQGTGA. The CDR3 here is CASSFGGNQPQHF. DNA for the CDR3: TGTGCCAGCAGCTTCGGGGGCAATCAGCCCCAGCATTTT.

This clone was picked up one time. Compared with germline, one end of the junction differs, possibly owing to a read error. V gene TRBV7-7 combines with J gene TRBJ1-1, with D perhaps TRBD1 (5 bases). From germline, CDR1 is SSHAT and CDR2 FNYEAQ (reference sequence). CDR3 size: 13 residues. Here the CDR3 DNA reads TGTGCTAGCAGTCGGGGCCTGAACACTGAAGCTTTCTTT. Its translation: CASSRGLNTEAFF.

The V and J genes are TRBV30 and TRBJ2-6; 9 nucleotides align to TRBD1. With V trimmed by 5 bases and J by 1 base, 6 bases remained unmatched. The CDR3 is made up of 16 amino acids. Germline CDR1 reads GTSNPN; CDR2 reads SVGIG (reference sequence). DNA of the CDR3: TGTGCCTGGGGGGGACAGGGCTCTTCTGGGGCCAACGTCCTGACTTTC. Amino acid sequence: CAWGGQGSSGANVLTF.

This clone came up once. This chain joins TRBV11-2 and TRBJ2-7; weak D call: TRBD2 (5 bases). Germline-derived CDR1 and CDR2 are SGHAT and FQNNGV. The V gene lost 1 base and the J gene lost 5 bases, with 12 bases spanning the gap. CDR3 length equals 14 residues. The CDR3 loop reads CASSLASHTDEQYF. In DNA form, the CDR3 reads TGTGCCAGCAGCTTAGCTAGCCATACCGACGAGCAGTACTTC.

CDR3 nucleotides: TGTGCCAGCAGTTCCTACCGACAGGGCGTCGGCTACACCTTC. Protein sequence: CASSSYRQGVGYTF. The genes are TRBV27 and TRBJ1-2, with 7 bases lining up with TRBD1. The trim removed 4 bases at V and 8 bases at J, leaving 10 bases unmatched. The germline CDR1 and CDR2 sequences are MNHEY and SMNVEV (reference sequence). The CDR3 is made up of 14 amino acids.

The V and J genes are TRBV7-2 and TRBJ2-7; TRBD1 matches at 11 bases. Losses at the gene ends were 1 base for V and 0 bases for J; bases not matched to a gene: 5. The CDR3 is made up of 17 amino acids. Germline V gives CDR1 SGHTA, CDR2 FQGNSA. Here the CDR3 DNA reads TGTGCCAGCAGCTTAGGCCCCGGGACAGGGGGCTCCTACGAGCAGTACTTC. It is translated as CASSLGPGTGGSYEQYF.

The chain combines TRBV6-9 with TRBJ1-1; maybe TRBD1 (5 bases). The CDR3 runs to 13 residues. CDR1 and CDR2 (germline): MNHGY, SVAAGI. Deletions cut 3 bases from V and 8 bases from J, with 13 bases between. The CDR3 nucleotides read TGTGCCAGCAGTTACTTTCGCCGGGGGGAAGCTTTCTTT. This translates into CASSYFRRGEAFF.

The V and J genes are TRBV18 and TRBJ1-1, with TRBD1 as a possible D gene (5 bases). CDR3 length: 14 residues. Germline lookup yields CDR1 KGHSH and CDR2 LQKENI. The V end was cut by 5 bases, the J end by 4 bases, with 14 bases between. This CDR3 is CASSELTGGTEAFF. The CDR3 nucleotides read TGTGCCAGCTCAGAGCTTACGGGGGGCACTGAAGCTTTCTTT.